The 7 T cell receptor beta chains in this list originate from one sample, sequenced in a study of T-cell memory formation after mild COVID-19. MiXCR, applied by TCRdb to the 5' RACE reads, yields one record per CDR3 protein. This repertoire shows hundreds of thousands of distinct CDR3 sequences, around 15% found once; its top ten account for about a fifth. The specimen sequenced was PBMCs or a T cell subset sorted from them (not recorded which). The source of these receptors is a man younger than 35 who had mild COVID-19 (a few samples of this study predate the infection). Cell type and time point are not known.

The DNA of the CDR3 is TGTGCCTGGAGTGGGGCGGGGGCCCACAATGAGCAGTTCTTC. It yields the protein CAWSGAGAHNEQFF. The chain carries TRBV30 and TRBJ2-1; TRBD2 might be the D (7 bases). Trimming pared 1 base from V and 5 bases from J, leaving 12 bases between. Germline-derived CDR1 and CDR2 are GTSNPN and SVGIG (reference sequence). The CDR3 contains 14 residues.

The chain couples TRBV13 to TRBJ1-4; D possibly corresponds to TRBD1 (5 bases). This CDR3 has 14 amino acids. Germline V gives CDR1 PRHDT, CDR2 FYEKMQ (reference sequence). The V end lost 2 bases, the J end lost 8 bases, and 12 bases lay between the germline ends. The CDR3 bases are TGTGCCAGCAGCTTAAACCGGGACGGGGAAAAACTGTTTTTT. It codes for CASSLNRDGEKLFF.

This clonotype has just a few counts. The chain links TRBV6-5 to TRBJ1-4; possibly TRBD1 for D (5 bases). The V gene's germline CDR1 is MNHEY and CDR2 SVGAGI. V shed 4 bases and J shed 7 bases, with 13 bases lying between them. The CDR3 runs to 14 residues. In nucleotides, the CDR3 is TGTGCCAGCAGTTCCGGGGCCCTGGTTGAAAAACTGTTTTTT. Its protein is CASSSGALVEKLFF.

The chain joins TRBV7-6 to TRBJ2-2, with D possibly being TRBD2 (6 bases). The CDR3 runs to 15 residues. V shed 6 bases and J shed 4 bases, with 15 bases lying between them. Germline V CDR1 and CDR2: SGHVS, FNYEAQ. This CDR3 is CASSPVGGSTGELFF. The CDR3 coding sequence is TGTGCCAGCAGTCCAGTTGGGGGGTCCACCGGGGAGCTGTTTTTT.

This clonotype appeared many times. The chain uses TRBV19 and TRBJ2-1, with TRBD2 matching 11 bases. J was trimmed by 3 bases and V by 1 base; bases with no gene match: 5. Looked up from germline, CDR1 is LNHDA and CDR2 is SQIVND (reference sequence). CDR3 length: 17 residues. The CDR3 sequence is CASSIGPTSGDYNEQFF. In DNA form, the CDR3 reads TGTGCCAGTAGTATAGGACCGACTAGCGGGGACTACAATGAGCAGTTCTTC.

This clonotype was seen just once. This rearrangement joins TRBV19 to TRBJ2-1; D perhaps matches TRBD1 (5 bases). The V gene lost 10 bases and the J gene lost 2 bases, with 9 bases spanning the gap. Germline CDR1 LNHDA, CDR2 SQIVND (reference sequence). This CDR3 is 12 amino acids long. The CDR3 loop is CATRVAYNEQFF. For the CDR3, the DNA is TGTGCCACCAGGGTCGCCTACAATGAGCAGTTCTTC.

This clonotype showed up just a few times. The V and J genes are TRBV10-3 and TRBJ2-3, with no clear D. Trimming stripped 4 bases from V and 2 bases from J, with 7 bases between. CDR3 length: 13 residues. Germline CDR1 is ENHRY and CDR2 is SYGVKD. CDR3 in amino acids: CAISVGITDTQYF. CDR3 in DNA: TGTGCCATCAGTGTAGGGATCACAGATACGCAGTATTTT.